Below, one TCR beta chain is given with its context. These data come from a study of blood T cell repertoires in COVID-19. The overall study: Material from acute and convalescent COVID-19 was sourced from the United States, Italy and Spain. PBMCs, B-cell-depleted T cells, or T cells were the source of the cDNA or gDNA that made up the material.

As handled by the study authors: For nucleated cells, counts were estimated from reference gene primer amplification. Some clones are missing from TCRdb's copy, which holds only in-frame ones; the method was immunoSEQ multiplex PCR. V, J and clone size were drawn from that table, and D and trimming were deduced from the DNA. The repertoire includes over 200,000 clones, 92% of them detected once, and approximately 1.2% sits in the top ten. The material sequenced was peripheral blood. This TCR was sampled from a man aged 30-40 years with acute or convalescent COVID-19.

The CDR3 DNA reads as TGCGCCAGCAGCTTTGACAGCGGGGGCTACAATGAGCAGTTCTTC. Protein sequence: CASSFDSGGYNEQFF. V gene TRBV5-1 combines with J gene TRBJ2-1; 8 bases match TRBD2. Germline V gene sequence: CDR1 SGHRS, CDR2 YFSETQ. V lost 2 bases, J lost 3 bases, and 4 bases stayed unmatched. The length of the CDR3 is 15 residues.